This T cell receptor beta chain was profiled in a study of blood T cells in healthy people across ages (dated by TCRdb to 2013 to 2016). With respect to the entire study: In model experiments, template switching captured about one uniquely barcoded TCR beta cDNA molecule for every two T cells. The donors were divided into four age groups: young (average around 15 years), middle-aged (about 41), aged (under 70) and long-lived (roughly 82). Age-related changes in TCR beta repertoire diversity were measured in the study by deep sequencing normalized with unique cDNA molecular identifiers. The study analyzed two additional independent replicas of 1 million unique cDNA reads from the same blood draw for two donors, one aged 18 to 29 and one aged 80 or older.

Libraries were built with 5' RACE. The reads were generated on an Illumina HiSeq 2500. A second roughly 7 to 11 cycle PCR used a sample-barcoded 5' primer and a J-beta primer mix. Each TCR beta cDNA molecule received a unique molecular identifier from a template-switch 5' adaptor carrying 12 random nucleotides. At least 2.5 million CDR3-containing paired-end reads were obtained from each sample. First-strand cDNA was synthesized from all RNA with the Mint cDNA synthesis kit, primed by a TRBC-specific oligonucleotide. Following uracil-DNA glycosylase treatment, a first 18-cycle PCR with universal primers M1SS and BC2_uni_R was performed on all cDNA. As for how the authors treated the data: For normalization, 1 million high-quality reads, each with a distinct molecular identifier, were randomly selected from each sample. Instead of being binned into consensus sequences, reads with shared molecular identifiers were discarded. CDR3 identification, clonotype clustering and error correction used MiTCR with a Q25 quality threshold and the strictest error-elimination algorithm. A nonparametric unseen species model using Euler transformation provided a lower-bound estimate of total TCR beta diversity. TCRdb applied fastp at Q25 and MiXCR to the public reads, then kept only in-frame beta chains. Here each entry gathers all rows of one CDR3 protein and keeps the most common genes and DNA. These V and J calls rely on TCRdb rather than the paper's analysis. The sample profile shows hundreds of thousands of distinct CDR3 sequences; roughly 25% of them were found once. The top ten clones comprise 8% to 10% of the sample.

This clonotype was counted a few times. The target of this receptor is not known. Base quality data are lacking; no much larger clone is found one base away. What the study reported, not specific to this receptor: As age increased, observed TCR beta diversity per million T cells dropped in a roughly linear way, and a significant reduction was already evident by age 40. A strong correlation was found between observed TCR beta diversity and the percentage of naive T cells measured by flow cytometry. Total diversity estimates from one million sequenced T cells were considered lower bounds and underestimates. Compared with the aged group, the long-lived group had more naive CD4+ T cells, fewer expanded clones and increased TCR diversity, suggesting age selection. Donor CMV infection status was unknown, potentially confounding age-related changes in expanded clonotypes. Conclusive comparison of naive and antigen-experienced compartments was prevented by the profiling of bulk unsorted PBMCs.

Donors were a few dozen systemically healthy Caucasian individuals from Russia aged 6 to 90 years. Approximately 9.3 milliliters of peripheral blood were drawn from each donor into EDTA-treated Vacutainer tubes. Ficoll-Paque density-gradient centrifugation was used to isolate PBMCs, with at least 6 million per sample. Total RNA was extracted from PBMCs with Trizol reagent, with at least 5.5 micrograms obtained per sample. Naive CD45RAhigh/CD27high T cell percentages were measured by flow cytometry on a PBMC aliquot from every donor. The sample was also linked to a second study, of T cells of mothers and their children. The second investigation adds: Nine systemically healthy Caucasian individuals served as donors, namely three mothers together with their six children. cDNA synthesis consumed the entire amount of extracted RNA, loaded at approximately 1.4 ug RNA in each 15 ul reaction. In the second PCR, the M1S primer introduced both the sample barcodes and 2-4 random nucleotides. Over 8.5 million TCR beta CDR3 reads were obtained for each mother, and around 3 million reads were obtained for each child. TCR recombination output is similarly shaped by thymic selection in related and unrelated pairs, with a minor effect exerted by inherited differences. Normalized repertoire overlap in related mother-child pairs was always slightly higher than in unrelated mother-child pairs, but the difference was never significant. No persistent microchimeric T cell clones were detected, at a sensitivity of around 97 clones per million clonotypes. The study used deep NGS to compare TCR beta repertoires of mothers and children, seeking features distinguishing related mother-child pairs from unrelated individuals. On average, the children were approximately 11 +/- 4 years old, while the mothers were about 38 +/- 4 years old. After adapters were ligated using NEBNext reagents, the libraries underwent 100+100 nt paired-end sequencing on an Illumina HiSeq 2000. To prevent cross-contamination, the mother and child libraries were prepared a month apart and were sequenced in separate runs. For each donor, somewhere between 500,000 and 2,000,000 distinct TCR beta clonotypes were identified. Naive TCR beta clonotypes were estimated from low-frequency clonotypes matched to each donor's FACS-determined naive share, without sorting.

The TCR was taken from a boy younger than 18 in good health. Sequenced sample: blood.

The CDR3 reads CASSLMTAQETQYF. The DNA sequence is as follows: TGTGCCAGCAGCTTGATGACAGCCCAAGAGACCCAGTACTTC. The sequence links TRBV7-9 to TRBJ2-5; 5 matching bases give a weak D call of TRBD1. At the junction V is shortened by 3 bases and J by 1 base, with 9 bases in between. CDR1 and CDR2 are read off the germline V gene (reference sequence) as SEHNR and FQNEAQ. Reading from cysteine to phenylalanine, the CDR3 counts 14 amino acids. Left in the record is the CDR3 DNA by itself, 42 bases read in frame from the first base.